This T cell receptor beta chain was profiled in a study of OX40 agonist ivuxolimab in advanced cancers. The wider study: It was ivuxolimab, an agonistic anti-OX40 (CD134) antibody, that patients were treated with. Enrollees could have had prior anti-PD-1, anti-PD-L1 or anti-CTLA-4 therapy, which around 40% had received. Three individuals attained partial responses, comprising one hepatocellular carcinoma case and two cutaneous melanoma cases.

The assay was immunoSEQ multiplex PCR, and TCRdb's table has in-frame clones only and misses some. The sample has almost 85,000 clones; roughly 87% are singletons. Per germline, CDR1 SGHTA and CDR2 FQGNSA. The CDR3 is 16 residues long. The junction had 7 bases not matched to a gene; V was cut back by 4 bases and J by 1 base. This clone was detected a few times. Sampling of blood occurred at baseline, cycle 4 day 1, and cycle 7 day 1. The chain links TRBV7-2 to TRBJ2-7; 10 bases fit TRBD2. The receptor comes from an adult with an advanced solid tumor such as melanoma, head and neck, liver or kidney cancer. Sequenced here: CD4+ or CD8+ T cells sorted from blood, sampled in a trial of the OX40 agonist ivuxolimab. The chain's CDR3 is CASSSIGLAASYEQYF. DNA for the CDR3: TGTGCCAGCAGCTCGATAGGACTAGCGGCTTCCTACGAGCAGTACTTC.